The present T cell receptor (beta chain) was sequenced within a study of T cell changes during pregnancy in multiple sclerosis. Produced via immunoSEQ multiplex PCR; TCRdb's table is partial and in-frame only. This sample has fewer than 70,000 clones; 89% occur once, and the top ten carry under 3%. The CDR3 extends over 16 amino acids. CDR1 SGHDN and CDR2 FVKESK come from the germline V gene. The germline V and J ends were trimmed by 1 base and 3 bases, with 14 bases remaining between them. The material sequenced was peripheral blood, taken in the first trimester of pregnancy. This sequence was found in a female donor with multiple sclerosis, enrolled in a pregnancy study. This chain links TRBV14 with TRBJ2-3; D call uncertain. The CDR3 protein is CASSQVASSITDTQYF. The DNA of the CDR3 is TGTGCCAGCAGCCAAGTTGCTAGTTCGATTACAGATACGCAGTATTTT. Using reference TRBV14 and TRBJ2-3 for the parts outside the CDR3, the full variable domain is EAGVTQFPSHSVIEKGQTVTLRCDPISGHDNLYWYRRVMGKEIKFLLHFVKESKQDESGMPNNRFLAERTGGTYSTLKVQPAELEDSGVYFCASSQVASSITDTQYFGPGTRLTVL.